These 6 T cell receptor beta chains share one sample of origin, sequenced in a study of yellow fever vaccine responses in identical twins. TCRdb used MiXCR to reprocess the RT-PCR reads, holding one entry per CDR3 protein. The sample lists some 5,900 distinct CDR3 sequences; 60% to 80% were seen once. Here the sequenced sample was T cells from blood (PBMCs), unsorted or a sorted subset (not recorded which), taken before or after yellow fever vaccination (not recorded which). The receptors here all came from a woman aged 18-29 years who received the yellow fever vaccine.

This clonotype was found a few times. The chain joins TRBV7-3 to TRBJ1-3; D remains ambiguous. This CDR3 spans 15 amino acids. V lost 0 bases, J lost 3 bases, and 9 bases lay in between. The germline CDR1 and CDR2 sequences are SGHTA and FQGTGA. DNA of the CDR3: TGTGCCAGCAGCTTAACGTTTGGGGTTGGAAACACCATATATTTT. It encodes CASSLTFGVGNTIYF.

The chain joins TRBV10-1 to TRBJ1-6; 9 positions match TRBD1. The length of the CDR3 is 16 residues. Germline CDR1 is WNHNN and CDR2 is SYGVQD (reference sequence). J gave up 7 bases and V 5 bases, and 9 bases lay outside the gene matches. CDR3 region: CASSRDPGQGNSPLHF. The CDR3 DNA reads TGCGCCAGCAGTCGCGATCCGGGACAGGGCAATTCACCCCTCCACTTT.

This clonotype was picked up one time. V and J are TRBV7-9 and TRBJ1-6; 7 positions agree with TRBD1. Germline assignment: CDR1 SEHNR and CDR2 FQNEAQ (reference sequence). The length of the CDR3 is 15 residues. The ends lost 1 base at V and 5 bases at J; junction bases unmatched: 2. The DNA of the CDR3 is TGTGCCAGCAGCTTAGGACAGGGCCATAATTCACCCCTCCACTTT. Its translation: CASSLGQGHNSPLHF.

V and J are TRBV18 and TRBJ1-3; no clear D gene. Trimming removed 5 bases from V and 0 bases from J, with 14 bases in between. Germline V gene sequence: CDR1 KGHSH, CDR2 LQKENI. The CDR3 extends over 16 amino acids. The CDR3 protein is CASSSVPKSSGNTIYF. The CDR3 DNA follows: TGTGCCAGCTCATCCGTCCCCAAGAGCTCTGGAAACACCATATATTTT.

The J gene is TRBJ1-2, the V gene TRBV29-1, with D tentatively TRBD1 (5 bases). The CDR3 totals 12 residues. Germline lookup yields CDR1 SQVTM and CDR2 ANQGSEA. The CDR3 nucleotides are TGCGGTGGCGGGGGACGGTCCTATGGCTACACCTTC. Translating gives CGGGGRSYGYTF.

The V and J genes are TRBV18 and TRBJ2-1; D uncertain. This CDR3 region has 10 residues. Trimming cost V 6 bases and J 7 bases, with 4 bases left between them. The germline V gene has CDR1 KGHSH and CDR2 LQKENI. The CDR3 region has the DNA TGTGCCAGCTCTCCGAATGAGCAGTTCTTC. It is translated as CASSPNEQFF.